Shown below are 8 T cell receptor beta chains from a single sample sequenced in a study of T cell repertoires in cytomegalovirus infection. TCRdb independently ran MiXCR on the reads; one entry per CDR3 protein. The sample shows fewer than 300,000 distinct CDR3 sequences, roughly 26% of them seen only once. Sequenced input: PBMCs. These receptors all stem from a human donor in good health (CMV status not recorded). Some clones in this sample may be carry-over from other donors' samples.

V usage is TRBV28 and J usage is TRBJ2-7, with 7 bases lining up with TRBD1. Germline V lookup: CDR1 MDHEN, CDR2 SYDVKM. The CDR3 covers 13 residues. The V segment lost 6 bases and the J segment 6 bases; nucleotides outside the gene matches: 8. The CDR3 DNA follows: TGTGCCAGCAGAGGGACAGTAAATAGCGAGCAGTACTTC. Protein sequence: CASRGTVNSEQYF.

This clonotype was seen only a few times. CDR3 sequence (DNA): TGTGCCAGCAGTTTGGGACAGGGCGCTCCAGGGTCCTATAATTCACCCCTCCACTTT. Protein sequence: CASSLGQGAPGSYNSPLHF. The chain combines TRBV28 with TRBJ1-6; 9 nucleotides agree with TRBD1. The CDR3 sequence is 19 residues long. CDR1 and CDR2 (germline): MDHEN, SYDVKM. V shed 3 bases and J 1 base; nucleotides not matched to a gene: 10. Full variable domain (rest looked up from reference TRBV28 and TRBJ1-6): DVKVTQSSRYLVKRTGEKVFLECVQDMDHENMFWYRQDPGLGLRLIYFSYDVKMKEKGDIPEGYSVSREKKERFSLILESASTNQTSMYLCASSLGQGAPGSYNSPLHFGNGTRLTVT.

The J gene is TRBJ2-4, the V gene TRBV6-6, with D perhaps TRBD1 (8 bases). Trimming took off 4 bases at V and 1 base at J, with 14 bases between the two ends. CDR3 length: 16 amino acids. From germline, CDR1 is MNHNY and CDR2 SVGAGI (reference sequence). This chain's CDR3 is CASSFPQGGAKNIQYF. CDR3 bases: TGTGCCAGCAGTTTCCCACAGGGGGGGGCCAAAAACATTCAGTACTTC.

This clonotype was seen a few times. V usage is TRBV9 and J usage is TRBJ2-1, with 7 bases identical to TRBD2. Germline V gene data show CDR1 as SGDLS and CDR2 as YYNGEE. J was trimmed by 4 bases and V by 0 bases; bases with no gene match: 7. The CDR3 runs 16 residues. The CDR3 bases are TGTGCCAGCAGCGTAGTCTCTAATAGCGGGTACAATGAGCAGTTCTTC. It encodes CASSVVSNSGYNEQFF. Drawing the rest from reference TRBV9 and TRBJ2-1, the complete variable domain is DSGVTQTPKHLITATGQRVTLRCSPRSGDLSVYWYQQSLDQGLQFLIQYYNGEERAKGNILERFSAQQFPDLHSELNLSSLELGDSALYFCASSVVSNSGYNEQFFGPGTRLTVL.

J is TRBJ1-6 and V is TRBV19; 7 bases map to TRBD1. The length of the CDR3 is 14 residues. The V segment lost 2 bases and the J segment 8 bases; nucleotides outside the gene matches: 3. Germline V gene sequence: CDR1 LNHDA, CDR2 SQIVND (reference sequence). CDR3 nucleotide sequence: TGTGCCAGTAGTATAATAGGGGGCGATTCACCCCTCCACTTT. Its protein is CASSIIGGDSPLHF.

The chain employs TRBV7-2 and TRBJ1-1; a possible D gene is TRBD1 (5 bases). This CDR3 is 19 amino acids long. Germline assignment: CDR1 SGHTA and CDR2 FQGNSA. Trimming took 5 bases from V and 1 from J, leaving 26 bases between them. The CDR3 DNA is TGTGCCAGCAGCCGCCCACGGGACCCAGGGCCACAATCGAACACTGAAGCTTTCTTT. It specifies CASSRPRDPGPQSNTEAFF.

This clonotype showed up just a few times. V usage is TRBV7-3 and J usage is TRBJ1-6, with D tentatively TRBD1 (5 bases). The CDR3 loop spans 14 amino acids. V was trimmed by 3 bases and J by 6 bases, leaving 9 bases between them. Germline V CDR1 and CDR2: SGHTA, FQGTGA. The CDR3 DNA follows: TGTGCCAGCAGCTTTGGGGGAGGTAATTCACCCCTCCACTTT. The encoded protein is CASSFGGGNSPLHF.

This clonotype was detected many times. The chain couples TRBV7-2 to TRBJ2-1; D is unclear. V was cut by 2 bases and J by 4 bases, with 15 bases left in between. The CDR3 runs to 16 residues. Germline-derived CDR1 and CDR2 are SGHTA and FQGNSA. CDR3 DNA sequence: TGTGCCAGCAGCTTAACCGGGTCCTTGGGGTACAATGAGCAGTTCTTC. This encodes CASSLTGSLGYNEQFF.